This TCR beta chain is drawn from a study of blood T cell repertoires in COVID-19. Turning to the study itself: T cells, B-cell-depleted T cells, or PBMCs supplied cDNA or gDNA.

This table comes from immunoSEQ multiplex PCR, and its TCRdb copy is limited to in-frame clones, with some not included. In the table there are approximately 80,000 clones, 88% of which are singletons. This CDR3 comprises 14 residues. From germline, CDR1 is MNHEY and CDR2 SVGAGI. Unmatched junction bases numbered 6, after V lost 6 bases and J lost 4 bases. The chain is built from TRBV6-5 and TRBJ1-2; 9 bases fit TRBD1. This TCR was recovered from a human donor in a cohort sampled during active COVID-19. Input material: peripheral blood. For the CDR3, the DNA is TGTGCCAGCAGGCGGACAGGGGAGGTCTATGGCTACACCTTC. Translated: CASRRTGEVYGYTF.